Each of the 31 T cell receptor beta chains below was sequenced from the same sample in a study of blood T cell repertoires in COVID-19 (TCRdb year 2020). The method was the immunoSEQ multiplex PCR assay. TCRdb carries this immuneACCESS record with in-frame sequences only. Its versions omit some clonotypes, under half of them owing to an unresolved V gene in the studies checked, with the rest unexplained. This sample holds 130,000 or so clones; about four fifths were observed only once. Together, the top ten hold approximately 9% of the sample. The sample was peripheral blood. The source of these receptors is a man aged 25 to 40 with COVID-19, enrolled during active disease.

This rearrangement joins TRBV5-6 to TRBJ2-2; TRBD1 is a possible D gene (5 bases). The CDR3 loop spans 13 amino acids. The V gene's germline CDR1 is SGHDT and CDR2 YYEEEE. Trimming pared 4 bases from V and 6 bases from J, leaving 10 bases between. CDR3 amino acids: CASSRQGPGELFF. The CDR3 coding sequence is TGTGCCAGCAGCCGTCAGGGTCCCGGGGAGCTGTTTTTT. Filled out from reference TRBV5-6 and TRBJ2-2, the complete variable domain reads DAGVTQSPTHLIKTRGQQVTLRCSPKSGHDTVSWYQQALGQGPQFIFQYYEEEERQRGNFPDRFSGHQFPNYSSELNVNALLLGDSALYLCASSRQGPGELFFGEGSRLTVL.

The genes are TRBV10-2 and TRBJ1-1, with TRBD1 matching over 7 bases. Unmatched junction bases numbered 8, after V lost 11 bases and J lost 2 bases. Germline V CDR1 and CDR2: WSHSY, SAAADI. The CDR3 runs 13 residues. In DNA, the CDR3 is TGCGCCGTCAGGACAGGCTCAAACACTGAAGCTTTCTTT. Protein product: CAVRTGSNTEAFF.

In nucleotides, the CDR3 is TGTGCCATCAGTGAGTCGGCGGGGAACACTGAAGCTTTCTTT. This sequence encodes CAISESAGNTEAFF. The rearrangement uses TRBV10-3 and TRBJ1-1; no firm D call. The CDR3 runs to 14 residues. The V end lost 0 bases, the J end lost 1 base, and 6 bases lay between the germline ends. Germline V gene lookup returns CDR1 ENHRY and CDR2 SYGVKD.

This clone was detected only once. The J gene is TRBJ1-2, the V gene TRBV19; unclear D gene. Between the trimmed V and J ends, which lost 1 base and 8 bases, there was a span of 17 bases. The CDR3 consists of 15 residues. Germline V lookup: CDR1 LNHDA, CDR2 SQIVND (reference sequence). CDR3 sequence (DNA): TGTGCCAGTAGTATAGGGCAGGCGGTTAGAGGGGGCTACACCTTC. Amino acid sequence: CASSIGQAVRGGYTF.

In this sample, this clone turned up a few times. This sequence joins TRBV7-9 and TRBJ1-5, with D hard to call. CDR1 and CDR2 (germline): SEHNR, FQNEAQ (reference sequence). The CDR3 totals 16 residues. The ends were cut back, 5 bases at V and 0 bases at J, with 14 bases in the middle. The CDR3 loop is CASSPGKYTSNQPQHF. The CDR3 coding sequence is TGTGCCAGCAGCCCGGGTAAATATACTAGCAATCAGCCCCAGCATTTT.

This CDR3 reads CAWTRWEGLNTEAFF. The CDR3 DNA reads as TGTGCCTGGACGCGTTGGGAGGGTTTGAACACTGAAGCTTTCTTT. The V gene is TRBV30, the J gene TRBJ1-1; D not certain. Germline V lookup: CDR1 GTSNPN, CDR2 SVGIG (reference sequence). The CDR3 totals 15 residues. V lost 4 bases and J 0 bases, leaving 15 bases between the germline ends.

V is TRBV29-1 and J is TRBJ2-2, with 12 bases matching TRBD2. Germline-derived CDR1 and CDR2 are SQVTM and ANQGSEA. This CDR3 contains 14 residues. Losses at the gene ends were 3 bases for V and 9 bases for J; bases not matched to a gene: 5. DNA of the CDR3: TGCAGCGTTGAGCTAGCGGGAGGGCCCCGGGAGCTGTTTTTT. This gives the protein CSVELAGGPRELFF.

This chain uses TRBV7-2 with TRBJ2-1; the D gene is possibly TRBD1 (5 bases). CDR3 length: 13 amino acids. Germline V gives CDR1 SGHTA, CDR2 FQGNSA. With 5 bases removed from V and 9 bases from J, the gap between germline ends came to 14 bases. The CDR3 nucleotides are TGTGCCAGCAGCACCGACTGGGGCCGTGAGCAGTTCTTC. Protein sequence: CASSTDWGREQFF.

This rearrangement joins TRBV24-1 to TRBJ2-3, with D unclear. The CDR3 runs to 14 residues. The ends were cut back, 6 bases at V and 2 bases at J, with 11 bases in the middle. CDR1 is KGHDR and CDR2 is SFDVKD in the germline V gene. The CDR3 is CATSRHLDTDTQYF. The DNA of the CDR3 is TGTGCCACCAGTAGACACTTAGACACAGATACGCAGTATTTT.

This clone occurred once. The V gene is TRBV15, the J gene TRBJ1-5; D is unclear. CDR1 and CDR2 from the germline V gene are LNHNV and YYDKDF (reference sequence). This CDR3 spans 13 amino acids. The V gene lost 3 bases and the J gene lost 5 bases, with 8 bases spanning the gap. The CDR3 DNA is TGTGCCACCAGCAGTAACAACGATCAGCCCCAGCATTTT. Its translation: CATSSNNDQPQHF.

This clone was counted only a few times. CDR3 in amino acids: CASHRNYGYTF. The CDR3 coding sequence is TGTGCCAGCCACAGAAATTATGGCTACACCTTC. J is TRBJ1-2 and V is TRBV28, with D unclear. Trimming pared 8 bases from V and 5 bases from J, leaving 9 bases between. The CDR3 spans 11 residues. Germline V gene lookup returns CDR1 MDHEN and CDR2 SYDVKM.

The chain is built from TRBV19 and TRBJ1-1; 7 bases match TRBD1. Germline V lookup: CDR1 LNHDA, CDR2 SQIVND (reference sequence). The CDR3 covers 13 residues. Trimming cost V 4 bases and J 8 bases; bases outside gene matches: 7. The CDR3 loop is CASSTQTGPEAFF. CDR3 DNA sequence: TGTGCCAGTAGTACCCAGACAGGGCCCGAAGCTTTCTTT.

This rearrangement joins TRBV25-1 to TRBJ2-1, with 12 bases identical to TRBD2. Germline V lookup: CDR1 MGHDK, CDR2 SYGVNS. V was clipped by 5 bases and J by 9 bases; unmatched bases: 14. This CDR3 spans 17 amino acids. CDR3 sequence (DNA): TGTGCCAGCAGTAAAACCATGACTAGCGGGAGTTGGGGTGAGCAGTTCTTC. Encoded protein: CASSKTMTSGSWGEQFF.

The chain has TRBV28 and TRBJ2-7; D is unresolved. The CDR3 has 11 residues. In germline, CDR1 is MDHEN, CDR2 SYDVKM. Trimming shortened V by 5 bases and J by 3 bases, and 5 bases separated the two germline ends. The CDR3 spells CASSPYYEQYF. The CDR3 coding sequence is TGTGCCAGCAGTCCCTACTACGAGCAGTACTTC.

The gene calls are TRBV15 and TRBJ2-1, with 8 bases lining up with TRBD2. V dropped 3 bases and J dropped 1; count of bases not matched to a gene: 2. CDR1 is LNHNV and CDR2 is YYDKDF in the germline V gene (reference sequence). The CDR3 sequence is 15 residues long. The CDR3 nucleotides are TGTGCCACCAGCAGCCAGCGGGGGTCCTACAATGAGCAGTTCTTC. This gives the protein CATSSQRGSYNEQFF.

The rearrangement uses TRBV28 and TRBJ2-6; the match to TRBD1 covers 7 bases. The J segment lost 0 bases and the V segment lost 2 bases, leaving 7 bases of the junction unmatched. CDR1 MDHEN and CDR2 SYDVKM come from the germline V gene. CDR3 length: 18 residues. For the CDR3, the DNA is TGTGCCAGCAGTTTAGGGGACAGCCTTAGCTCTGGGGCCAACGTCCTGACTTTC. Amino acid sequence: CASSLGDSLSSGANVLTF.

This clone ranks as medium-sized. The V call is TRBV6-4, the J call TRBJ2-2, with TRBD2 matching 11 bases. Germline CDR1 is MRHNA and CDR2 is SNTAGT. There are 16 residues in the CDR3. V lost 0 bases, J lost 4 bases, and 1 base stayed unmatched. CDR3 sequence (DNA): TGTGCCAGCAGTGACTCTAGCGGGAGGGCCACCGGGGAGCTGTTTTTT. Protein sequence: CASSDSSGRATGELFF.

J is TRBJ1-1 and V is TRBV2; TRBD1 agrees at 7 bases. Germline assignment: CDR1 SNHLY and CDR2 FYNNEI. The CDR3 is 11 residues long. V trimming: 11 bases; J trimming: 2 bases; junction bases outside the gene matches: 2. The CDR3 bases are TGTGCCGGGACAGTTAACACTGAAGCTTTCTTT. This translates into CAGTVNTEAFF. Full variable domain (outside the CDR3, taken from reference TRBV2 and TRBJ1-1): EPEVTQTPSHQVTQMGQEVILRCVPISNHLYFYWYRQILGQKVEFLVSFYNNEISEKSEIFDDQFSVERPDGSNFTLKIRSTKLEDSAMYFCAGTVNTEAFFGQGTRLTVV.

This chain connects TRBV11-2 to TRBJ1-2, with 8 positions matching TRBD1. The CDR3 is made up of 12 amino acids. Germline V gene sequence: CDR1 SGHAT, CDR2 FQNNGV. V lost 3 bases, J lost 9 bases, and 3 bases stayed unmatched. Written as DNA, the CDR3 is TGTGCCAGCAGCTTCCAGGGGGCGAGCTACACCTTC. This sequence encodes CASSFQGASYTF.

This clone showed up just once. The CDR3 region has the DNA TGTGCCAGCAGCCCGACCTTGTGGACTAGCGGGAATGAGCAGTTCTTC. Translated: CASSPTLWTSGNEQFF. This chain uses TRBV14 with TRBJ2-1; 11 nucleotides line up with TRBD2. Germline V lookup: CDR1 SGHDN, CDR2 FVKESK. V trimming: 4 bases; J trimming: 7 bases; junction bases outside the gene matches: 9. The CDR3 sequence is 16 residues long.

CDR3 region: CASRRGPDGQETQYF. In DNA form, the CDR3 reads TGTGCCAGCAGGAGGGGGCCCGATGGCCAAGAGACCCAGTACTTC. The gene calls are TRBV7-2 and TRBJ2-5; 7 bases match TRBD1. Germline trimming cut 6 bases from V and 1 base from J; bases unmatched to any gene: 8. CDR1 is SGHTA and CDR2 is FQGNSA in the germline V gene. The CDR3 runs 15 residues.

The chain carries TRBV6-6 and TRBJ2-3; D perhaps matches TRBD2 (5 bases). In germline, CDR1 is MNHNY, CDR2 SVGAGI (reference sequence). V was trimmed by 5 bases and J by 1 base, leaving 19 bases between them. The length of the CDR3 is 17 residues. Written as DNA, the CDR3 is TGTGCCAGCAGTCCCAGCCGGTCTAGCACCCGCACAGATACGCAGTATTTT. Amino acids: CASSPSRSSTRTDTQYF.

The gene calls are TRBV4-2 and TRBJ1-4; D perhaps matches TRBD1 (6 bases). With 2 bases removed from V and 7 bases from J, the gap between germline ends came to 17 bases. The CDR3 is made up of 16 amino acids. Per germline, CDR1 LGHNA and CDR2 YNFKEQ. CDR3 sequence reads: CASSQLLQGSGEKLFF. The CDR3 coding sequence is TGTGCCAGCAGCCAACTTCTCCAGGGGTCTGGTGAAAAACTGTTTTTT.

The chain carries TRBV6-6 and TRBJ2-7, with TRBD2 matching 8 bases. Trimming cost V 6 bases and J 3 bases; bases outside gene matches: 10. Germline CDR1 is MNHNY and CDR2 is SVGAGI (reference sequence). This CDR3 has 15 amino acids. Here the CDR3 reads CASSLQVGTSYEQYF. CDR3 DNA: TGTGCCAGCAGCCTACAGGTTGGGACTAGCTACGAGCAGTACTTC.

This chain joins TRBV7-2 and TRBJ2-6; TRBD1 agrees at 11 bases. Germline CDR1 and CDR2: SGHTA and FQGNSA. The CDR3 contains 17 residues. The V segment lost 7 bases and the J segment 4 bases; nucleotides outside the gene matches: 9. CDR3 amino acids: CASTRTGGKYGANVLTF. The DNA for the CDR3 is TGTGCCAGCACCAGGACAGGGGGCAAGTACGGGGCCAACGTCCTGACTTTC.

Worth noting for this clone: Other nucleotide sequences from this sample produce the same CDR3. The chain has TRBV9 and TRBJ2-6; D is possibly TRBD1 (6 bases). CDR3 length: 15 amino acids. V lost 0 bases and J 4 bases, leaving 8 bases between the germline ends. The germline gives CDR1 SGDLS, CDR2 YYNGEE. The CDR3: CASSVAGAGANVLTF. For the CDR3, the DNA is TGTGCCAGCAGCGTAGCAGGGGCGGGGGCCAACGTCCTGACTTTC.

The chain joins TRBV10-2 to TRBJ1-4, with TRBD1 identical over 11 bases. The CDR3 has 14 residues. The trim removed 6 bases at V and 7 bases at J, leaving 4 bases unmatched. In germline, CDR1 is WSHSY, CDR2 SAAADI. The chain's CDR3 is CASSGQGALEKLFF. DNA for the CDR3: TGCGCCAGCAGCGGACAGGGGGCCCTTGAAAAACTGTTTTTT.

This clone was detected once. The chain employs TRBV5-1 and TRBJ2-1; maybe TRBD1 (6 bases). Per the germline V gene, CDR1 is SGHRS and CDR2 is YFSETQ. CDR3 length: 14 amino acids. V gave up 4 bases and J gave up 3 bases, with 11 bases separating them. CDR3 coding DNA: TGCGCCAGCAGCGTCCGGGACATCTACAATGAGCAGTTCTTC. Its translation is CASSVRDIYNEQFF.

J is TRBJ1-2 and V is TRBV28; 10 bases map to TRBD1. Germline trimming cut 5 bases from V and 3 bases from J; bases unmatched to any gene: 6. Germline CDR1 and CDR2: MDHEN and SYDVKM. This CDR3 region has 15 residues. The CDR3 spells CASSRQGAHDYGYTF. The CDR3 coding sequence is TGTGCCAGCAGTCGACAGGGGGCGCATGACTATGGCTACACCTTC.

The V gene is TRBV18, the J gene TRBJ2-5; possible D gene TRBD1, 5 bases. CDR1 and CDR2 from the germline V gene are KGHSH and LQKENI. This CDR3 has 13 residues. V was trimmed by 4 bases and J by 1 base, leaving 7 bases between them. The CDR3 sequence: CASSRGLQETQYF. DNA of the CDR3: TGTGCCAGCTCACGGGGCCTCCAAGAGACCCAGTACTTC.

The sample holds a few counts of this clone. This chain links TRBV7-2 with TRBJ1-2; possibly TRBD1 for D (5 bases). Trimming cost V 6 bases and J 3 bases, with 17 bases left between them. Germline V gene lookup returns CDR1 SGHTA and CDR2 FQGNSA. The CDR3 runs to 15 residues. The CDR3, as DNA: TGTGCCAGCAGGAACCGGACACAGAGCTACTATGGCTACACCTTC. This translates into CASRNRTQSYYGYTF. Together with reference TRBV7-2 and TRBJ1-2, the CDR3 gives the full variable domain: GAGVSQSPSNKVTEKGKDVELRCDPISGHTALYWYRQSLGQGLEFLIYFQGNSAPDKSGLPSDRFSAERTGGSVSTLTIQRTQQEDSAVYLCASRNRTQSYYGYTFGSGTRLTVV.